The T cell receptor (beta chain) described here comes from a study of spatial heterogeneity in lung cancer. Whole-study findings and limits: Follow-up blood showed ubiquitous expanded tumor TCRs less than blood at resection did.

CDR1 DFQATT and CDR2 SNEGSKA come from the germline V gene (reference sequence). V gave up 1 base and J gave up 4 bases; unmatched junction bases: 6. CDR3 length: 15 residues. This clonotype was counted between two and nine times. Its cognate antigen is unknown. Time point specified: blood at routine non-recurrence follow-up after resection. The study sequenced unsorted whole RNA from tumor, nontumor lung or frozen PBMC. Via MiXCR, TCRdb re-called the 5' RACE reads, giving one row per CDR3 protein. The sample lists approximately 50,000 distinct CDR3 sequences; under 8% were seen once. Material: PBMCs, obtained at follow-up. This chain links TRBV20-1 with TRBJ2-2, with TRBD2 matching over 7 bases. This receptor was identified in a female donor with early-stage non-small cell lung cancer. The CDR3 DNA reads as TGCAGTGCTAGAGCCTCACTAGCGAGCACCGGGGAGCTGTTTTTT. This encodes CSARASLASTGELFF.